This T cell receptor (beta chain) was sequenced in a study of blood T cells in healthy people across ages. Study-wide findings and caveats: TCR beta diversity per million T cells fell roughly linearly with age.

Combining a sample-barcoded 5' primer with a J-beta primer mix, a second PCR ran for roughly 6 to 11 cycles. Each cDNA molecule received a tag from a template-switch adaptor that had 12 random nucleotides. TCRdb re-called the 5' RACE reads with MiXCR, one entry per CDR3 protein. Among 700,000 to 900,000 distinct CDR3 sequences listed, 50% to 65% were seen once. This clonotype was recorded only once. Its antigen is unknown. The CDR3 consists of 15 residues. Per germline, CDR1 MGHRA and CDR2 YSYEKL. V shed 2 bases and J shed 0 bases, with 10 bases lying between them. The sequencing sample was made of blood. The chain employs TRBV4-1 and TRBJ1-1; D remains unclear. This sequence originates from an elderly man in good health. The CDR3 region is CASSQLGLLNTEAFF. In DNA, the CDR3 is TGCGCCAGCAGCCAACTCGGATTATTGAACACTGAAGCTTTCTTT.